These 17 T cell receptor beta chains came from one sample sequenced in a study of blood T cell repertoires in COVID-19. The assay was immunoSEQ multiplex PCR, and TCRdb's table has in-frame clones only and misses some. Of 210,000 or so clones listed, roughly 80% are singletons. The sequencing sample was made of PBMCs or T cells enriched from blood (not recorded which). The receptors were sampled from a woman in her 50s who had been exposed to COVID-19.

J is TRBJ1-1 and V is TRBV19, with a possible D match to TRBD1 (5 bases). V dropped 6 bases and J dropped 9 bases, with 17 bases sitting between them. The CDR3 extends over 13 amino acids. Germline-derived CDR1 and CDR2 are LNHDA and SQIVND (reference sequence). The CDR3 region is CASSFLGREKAFF. The CDR3 DNA is TGTGCCAGTAGCTTTTTGGGCAGGGAAAAAGCTTTCTTT.

This rearrangement joins TRBV12-3 or TRBV12-4 to TRBJ1-6, with D possibly TRBD1 on 5 matching bases. Trimming cost V 3 bases and J 9 bases, with 9 bases left between them. The CDR3 length is 13 residues. The CDR3 DNA reads as TGTGCCAGCAGTTTTGACAGAAGTTCACCCCTCCACTTT. Translation: CASSFDRSSPLHF.

This clone was observed once. The chain has TRBV29-1 and TRBJ1-1; 8 positions agree with TRBD1. The CDR3 extends over 13 amino acids. Losses at the gene ends were 6 bases for V and 2 bases for J; bases not matched to a gene: 5. The germline CDR1 and CDR2 sequences are SQVTM and ANQGSEA. This CDR3 reads CSVSDRVNTEAFF. The CDR3 nucleotides are TGCAGCGTGTCGGACAGGGTAAACACTGAAGCTTTCTTT.

The chain employs TRBV28 and TRBJ1-2; 7 nucleotides match TRBD1. Germline-derived CDR1 and CDR2 are MDHEN and SYDVKM. The CDR3 totals 14 residues. The ends lost 3 bases at V and 6 bases at J; junction bases unmatched: 7. CDR3 region: CASSLGRGDDGYTF. CDR3 in DNA: TGTGCCAGCAGTTTGGGCAGGGGGGATGATGGCTACACCTTC.

The chain carries TRBV7-9 and TRBJ1-1, with 9 bases fitting TRBD1. Losses at the gene ends were 5 bases for V and 8 bases for J; bases not matched to a gene: 3. The CDR3 has 12 residues. CDR1 is SEHNR, CDR2 FQNEAQ, per germline (reference sequence). The CDR3, as DNA: TGTGCCAGCAGCCCCGGGACAGGGGAAGCTTTCTTT. It yields the protein CASSPGTGEAFF.

The chain uses TRBV28 and TRBJ1-6; 9 bases line up with TRBD1. This CDR3 is 15 amino acids long. The germline V gene encodes CDR1 MDHEN and CDR2 SYDVKM. V lost 5 bases and J lost 6; bases outside the gene matches: 5. CDR3: CASSPTGGFNSPLHF. The CDR3 DNA sequence: TGTGCCAGCAGTCCCACAGGGGGCTTTAATTCACCCCTCCACTTT.

The rearrangement links TRBV10-3 to TRBJ1-1; 8 bases are a match to TRBD1. The CDR3 runs 13 residues. Germline CDR1 and CDR2: ENHRY and SYGVKD. V shed 6 bases, J shed 4 bases, and the junction held 4 bases outside the gene matches. CDR3 residues: CAIRMDRVTEAFF. The CDR3, as DNA: TGTGCCATCAGGATGGACAGGGTCACTGAAGCTTTCTTT.

The rearrangement links TRBV9 to TRBJ2-7; TRBD1 matches 9 bases. The trim removed 4 bases at V and 4 bases at J, leaving 6 bases unmatched. The CDR3 runs to 14 residues. The germline V gene has CDR1 SGDLS and CDR2 YYNGEE. The CDR3 DNA reads as TGTGCCAGCAGCCCCGGGGGGACAGGGTACGAGCAGTACTTC. It translates to CASSPGGTGYEQYF.

The chain recombines TRBV28 with TRBJ1-3; TRBD1 might be the D (6 bases). The V end was cut by 3 bases, the J end by 4 bases, with 10 bases between. The germline V gene encodes CDR1 MDHEN and CDR2 SYDVKM. The CDR3 has 14 residues. The DNA of the CDR3 is TGTGCCAGCAGTTTGGGCAGGGGAGGAAACACCATATATTTT. Its protein product is CASSLGRGGNTIYF.

This chain connects TRBV5-4 to TRBJ1-2; 7 bases line up with TRBD1. The CDR3 spans 15 residues. From germline, CDR1 is SGHNT and CDR2 YYREEE (reference sequence). V gave up 4 bases and J gave up 8 bases; unmatched junction bases: 14. In nucleotides, the CDR3 is TGTGCCAGCAGCCCAGAACCCCCGACAGGGATCGGCTACACCTTC. It translates to CASSPEPPTGIGYTF. Supplemented by reference TRBV5-4 and TRBJ1-2, the full variable domain reads ETGVTQSPTHLIKTRGQQVTLRCSSQSGHNTVSWYQQALGQGPQFIFQYYREEENGRGNFPPRFSGLQFPNYSSELNVNALELDDSALYLCASSPEPPTGIGYTFGSGTRLTVV.

A few counts support this clone. This chain joins TRBV6-5 and TRBJ1-2; D perhaps matches TRBD1 (6 bases). The CDR3 spans 12 residues. Germline values: CDR1 MNHEY, CDR2 SVGAGI. Trimming took 7 bases from V and 8 from J, leaving 14 bases between them. CDR3 loop: CASKTGPRGYTF. CDR3 coding DNA: TGTGCCAGCAAGACAGGCCCTCGAGGCTACACCTTC.

The chain is built from TRBV10-3 and TRBJ2-5, with D maybe TRBD2 (6 bases). CDR3 length equals 11 residues. Trimming took off 8 bases at V and 4 bases at J, with 8 bases between the two ends. Germline V gene sequence: CDR1 ENHRY, CDR2 SYGVKD. The CDR3 DNA follows: TGTGCCATCGGGGGGTCAGAGACCCAGTACTTC. Translated, it gives CAIGGSETQYF.

The chain joins TRBV28 to TRBJ2-3, with 13 bases fitting TRBD2. Looked up from germline, CDR1 is MDHEN and CDR2 is SYDVKM. With V trimmed by 5 bases and J by 0 bases, 8 bases remained unmatched. This CDR3 has 18 amino acids. DNA for the CDR3: TGTGCCAGCAGTCCTCGACTAGCGGGGGGACTGAGCACAGATACGCAGTATTTT. Its protein product is CASSPRLAGGLSTDTQYF.

The J gene is TRBJ2-6, the V gene TRBV5-8, with 10 bases lining up with TRBD1. Losses at the gene ends were 4 bases for V and 0 bases for J; bases not matched to a gene: 4. Germline V gene sequence: CDR1 SGHTS, CDR2 YDEGEE. There are 17 residues in the CDR3. CDR3 sequence (DNA): TGTGCCAGCAGCAGACGGACAGGGGGCTCTGGGGCCAACGTCCTGACTTTC. Residues: CASSRRTGGSGANVLTF. The entire variable domain, with the rest obtained from reference TRBV5-8 and TRBJ2-6, is as follows: EAGVTQSPTHLIKTRGQQATLRCSPISGHTSVYWYQQALGLGLQFLLWYDEGEERNRGNFPPRFSGRQFPNYSSELNVNALELEDSALYLCASSRRTGGSGANVLTFGAGSRLTVL.

This rearrangement joins TRBV15 to TRBJ1-4; D possibly corresponds to TRBD1 (5 bases). The germline gives CDR1 LNHNV, CDR2 YYDKDF (reference sequence). Trimming shortened V by 0 bases and J by 7 bases, and 15 bases separated the two germline ends. The CDR3 covers 16 residues. This chain's CDR3 is CATSRDRGSGSEKLFF. In nucleotides, the CDR3 is TGTGCCACCAGCAGAGATCGGGGGTCGGGGAGTGAAAAACTGTTTTTT.

The V call is TRBV12-3 or TRBV12-4, the J call TRBJ2-3, with D tentatively TRBD2 (5 bases). V was trimmed by 8 bases and J by 5 bases, leaving 8 bases between them. The CDR3 spans 11 residues. For the CDR3, the DNA is TGTGCCAGCGGTCGGGGAGATACGCAGTATTTT. This translates into CASGRGDTQYF.

This clone came up many times. V gene TRBV10-3 combines with J gene TRBJ1-3; unclear D gene. The germline gives CDR1 ENHRY, CDR2 SYGVKD. V lost 1 base to trimming and J lost 0 bases, with 10 bases between them. The CDR3 is made up of 16 amino acids. CDR3 coding DNA: TGTGCCATCAGTGAGTTCGGAGGAAGCTCTGGAAACACCATATATTTT. It codes for CAISEFGGSSGNTIYF.